The 15 T cell receptor beta chains in this list originate from one sample, sequenced in a study of siplizumab effects on memory and regulatory T cells. The method was immunoSEQ multiplex PCR; TCRdb's version includes in-frame clones alone and lacks a portion of them. The sample holds about 100,000 clones, around 95% seen once. The sample comprised Tregs sorted from blood. The source is a human donor in good health.

This sequence joins TRBV7-9 and TRBJ2-6, with D perhaps TRBD2 (5 bases). V lost 5 bases and J lost 4, with 15 bases in between. CDR3 size: 16 residues. Germline CDR1 SEHNR, CDR2 FQNEAQ (reference sequence). CDR3 residues: CASSPRGTEGANVLTF. In DNA form, the CDR3 reads TGTGCCAGCAGCCCCCGGGGAACTGAGGGGGCCAACGTCCTGACTTTC.

This clone is a singleton in its sample. This chain uses TRBV5-1 with TRBJ2-7; perhaps TRBD2 as D (6 bases). The CDR3 sequence is 14 residues long. CDR1 and CDR2 from the germline V gene are SGHRS and YFSETQ. Trimming removed 0 bases from V and 1 base from J, with 8 bases in between. The DNA for the CDR3 is TGCGCCAGCAGCTTGGTCGGGGGTTCCTACGAGCAGTACTTC. This encodes CASSLVGGSYEQYF.

The chain carries TRBV14 and TRBJ2-3; D is possibly TRBD1 (6 bases). Germline-derived CDR1 and CDR2 are SGHDN and FVKESK. CDR3 size: 14 residues. Deletions cut 5 bases from V and 2 bases from J, with 11 bases between. The CDR3 region is CASSGGHHTDTQYF. The CDR3 nucleotides are TGTGCCAGCAGCGGGGGACACCACACAGATACGCAGTATTTT.

This rearrangement joins TRBV28 to TRBJ1-4; TRBD1 agrees at 10 bases. The CDR3 is 15 amino acids. Germline-derived CDR1 and CDR2 are MDHEN and SYDVKM. The ends lost 4 bases at V and 8 bases at J; junction bases unmatched: 7. CDR3: CASSSSTGGHEKLFF. CDR3 sequence (DNA): TGTGCCAGCAGTTCCTCGACAGGGGGCCACGAAAAACTGTTTTTT.

The V call is TRBV7-3, the J call TRBJ2-5, with D unresolved. The germline V gene has CDR1 SGHTA and CDR2 FQGTGA. V dropped 4 bases and J dropped 1 base, with 7 bases sitting between them. The CDR3 contains 13 residues. CDR3 residues: CASSSGPQETQYF. Written as DNA, the CDR3 is TGTGCCAGCAGCTCCGGGCCCCAAGAGACCCAGTACTTC.

This clone was detected once. This chain joins TRBV11-1 and TRBJ2-2; D possibly corresponds to TRBD1 (5 bases). The V end lost 5 bases, the J end lost 3 bases, and 19 bases lay between the germline ends. The CDR3 is made up of 17 amino acids. Per the germline V gene, CDR1 is SGHAT and CDR2 is FQDESV (reference sequence). The CDR3 coding sequence is TGTGCCAGCAGCCGGAGACCAGGGCCCGAGGACACCGGGGAGCTGTTTTTT. Protein product: CASSRRPGPEDTGELFF. Using reference TRBV11-1 and TRBJ2-2 for the parts outside the CDR3, the full variable domain is EAEVAQSPRYKITEKSQAVAFWCDPISGHATLYWYRQILGQGPELLVQFQDESVVDDSQLPKDRFSAERLKGVDSTLKIQPAELGDSAMYLCASSRRPGPEDTGELFFGEGSRLTVL.

The V gene is TRBV19, the J gene TRBJ2-1; possibly TRBD2 for D (6 bases). V gave up 3 bases and J gave up 6 bases, with 21 bases separating them. Germline lookup yields CDR1 LNHDA and CDR2 SQIVND (reference sequence). The CDR3 totals 17 residues. CDR3 sequence (DNA): TGTGCCAGTAGTATTTCCTTCCCGGGACTGACAAGCAATGAGCAGTTCTTC. Translating gives CASSISFPGLTSNEQFF. Filled out from reference TRBV19 and TRBJ2-1, the complete variable domain reads DGGITQSPKYLFRKEGQNVTLSCEQNLNHDAMYWYRQDPGQGLRLIYYSQIVNDFQKGDIAEGYSVSREKKESFPLTVTSAQKNPTAFYLCASSISFPGLTSNEQFFGPGTRLTVL.

CDR3 DNA: TGTGCCAGCAAGGTCGAAGGTGCTAGACAACGCTCCTACGAGCAGTACTTC. Its translation: CASKVEGARQRSYEQYF. The chain employs TRBV27 and TRBJ2-7; D is unresolved. The CDR3 spans 17 residues. The V gene's germline CDR1 is MNHEY and CDR2 SMNVEV (reference sequence). V lost 7 bases to trimming and J lost 0 bases, with 22 bases between them.

The chain joins TRBV10-2 to TRBJ2-7; possible D gene TRBD1, 6 bases. CDR3 length equals 14 residues. The V end lost 6 bases, the J end lost 5 bases, and 17 bases lay between the germline ends. Germline loops: CDR1 WSHSY, CDR2 SAAADI. CDR3 amino acids: CASRAPQQGNEQYF. DNA for the CDR3: TGCGCCAGCAGGGCCCCTCAACAGGGAAACGAGCAGTACTTC.

The V call is TRBV7-9, the J call TRBJ1-3; 7 nucleotides align to TRBD1. The CDR3 is 14 residues long. The germline V gene encodes CDR1 SEHNR and CDR2 FQNEAQ (reference sequence). Trimming took 5 bases from V and 4 from J; bases not matched to a gene: 5. The CDR3 sequence is CASSLTGVGNTIYF. In nucleotides, the CDR3 is TGTGCCAGCAGCCTCACAGGGGTCGGAAACACCATATATTTT.

The chain's CDR3 is CATKKRGTDPYEQYF. DNA of the CDR3: TGTGCCACCAAGAAAAGAGGGACAGACCCCTACGAGCAGTACTTC. The chain combines TRBV27 with TRBJ2-7; TRBD1 matches 7 bases. Germline trimming cut 10 bases from V and 2 bases from J; bases unmatched to any gene: 14. The germline gives CDR1 MNHEY, CDR2 SMNVEV (reference sequence). The CDR3 extends over 15 amino acids.

This clone was picked up one time. The chain links TRBV5-1 to TRBJ2-7; D is unclear. Trimming cost V 3 bases and J 0 bases, with 13 bases left between them. The V gene's germline CDR1 is SGHRS and CDR2 YFSETQ. This CDR3 is built from 15 residues. CDR3 nucleotides: TGCGCCAGCAGCTGGGGTAGTGGCACCTCCTACGAGCAGTACTTC. Its translation is CASSWGSGTSYEQYF. The entire variable domain, with the rest obtained from reference TRBV5-1 and TRBJ2-7, is as follows: KAGVTQTPRYLIKTRGQQVTLSCSPISGHRSVSWYQQTPGQGLQFLFEYFSETQRNKGNFPGRFSGRQFSNSRSEMNVSTLELGDSALYLCASSWGSGTSYEQYFGPGTRLTVT.

The rearrangement joins TRBV4-1 to TRBJ1-1, with D tentatively TRBD1 (5 bases). In germline, CDR1 is MGHRA, CDR2 YSYEKL. Between the trimmed V and J ends, which lost 4 bases and 1 base, there was a span of 10 bases. The CDR3 is made up of 14 amino acids. The CDR3 reads CASSRGGRNTEAFF. DNA for the CDR3: TGCGCCAGCAGCCGGGGCGGACGGAACACTGAAGCTTTCTTT.

V gene TRBV5-1 combines with J gene TRBJ2-1, with 8 bases aligning to TRBD1. Per the germline V gene, CDR1 is SGHRS and CDR2 is YFSETQ. CDR3 length equals 17 residues. The V gene end was trimmed by 3 bases and the J gene end by 5 bases; junction bases not matched to a gene: 13. Here the CDR3 reads CASSSGPGQVYHNEQFF. The DNA of the CDR3 is TGCGCCAGCAGCTCAGGCCCGGGACAGGTTTACCACAATGAGCAGTTCTTC.

The J gene is TRBJ2-1, the V gene TRBV20-1, with D hard to call. Between the trimmed V and J ends, which lost 5 bases and 10 bases, there was a span of 12 bases. The germline V gene encodes CDR1 DFQATT and CDR2 SNEGSKA (reference sequence). CDR3 length equals 11 residues. Here the CDR3 reads CSAHIPSEQFF. Written as DNA, the CDR3 is TGCAGTGCTCATATACCATCGGAGCAGTTCTTC.